This TCR beta chain emerged from a study of T cell responses to AZD1222 COVID-19 vaccine. The CDR3 is made up of 15 amino acids. Germline V gives CDR1 LNHDA, CDR2 SQIVND (reference sequence). V lost 5 bases and J lost 9; bases outside the gene matches: 7. Data came from immunoSEQ multiplex PCR; TCRdb stores just in-frame clones and leaves some out. Of about 150,000 clones in the sample, more than 75% were seen once. The chain combines TRBV19 with TRBJ2-1; 13 bases match TRBD2. The receptor comes from an adult in good health. This material consisted of peripheral blood, taken on day 0 of AZD1222 vaccination. CDR3 amino acids: CASSVGLAGRGEQFF. CDR3 bases: TGTGCCAGTAGTGTGGGACTAGCGGGACGCGGTGAGCAGTTCTTC.